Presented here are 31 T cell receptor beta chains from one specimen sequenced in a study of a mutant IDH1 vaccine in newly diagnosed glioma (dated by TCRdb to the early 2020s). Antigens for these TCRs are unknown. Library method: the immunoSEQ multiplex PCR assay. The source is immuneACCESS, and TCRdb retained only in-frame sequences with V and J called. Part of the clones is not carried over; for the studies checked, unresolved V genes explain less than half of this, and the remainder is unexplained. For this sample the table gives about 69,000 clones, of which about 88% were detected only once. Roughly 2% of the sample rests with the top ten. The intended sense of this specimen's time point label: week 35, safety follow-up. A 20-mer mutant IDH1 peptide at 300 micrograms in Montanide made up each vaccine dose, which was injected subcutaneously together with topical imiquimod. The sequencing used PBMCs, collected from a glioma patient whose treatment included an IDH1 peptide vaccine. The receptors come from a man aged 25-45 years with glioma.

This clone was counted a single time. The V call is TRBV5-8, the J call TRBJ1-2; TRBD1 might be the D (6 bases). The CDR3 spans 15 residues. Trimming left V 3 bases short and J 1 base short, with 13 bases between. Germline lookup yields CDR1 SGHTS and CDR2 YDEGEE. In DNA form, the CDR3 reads TGTGCCAGCAGCTCCGGACAGCTGGTTAACTATGGCTACACCTTC. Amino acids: CASSSGQLVNYGYTF.

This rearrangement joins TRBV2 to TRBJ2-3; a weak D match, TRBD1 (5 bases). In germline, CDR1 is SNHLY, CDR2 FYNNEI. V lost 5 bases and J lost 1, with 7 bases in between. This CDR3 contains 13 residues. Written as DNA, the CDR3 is TGTGCCAGCAGTCTCAGGGGCACAGATACGCAGTATTTT. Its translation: CASSLRGTDTQYF.

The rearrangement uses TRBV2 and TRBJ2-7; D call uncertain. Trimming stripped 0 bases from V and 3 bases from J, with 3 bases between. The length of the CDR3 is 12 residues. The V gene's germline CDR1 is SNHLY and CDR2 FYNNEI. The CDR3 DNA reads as TGTGCCAGCAGTGAAGCAGACTACGAGCAGTACTTC. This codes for CASSEADYEQYF. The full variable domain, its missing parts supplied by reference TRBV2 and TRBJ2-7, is EPEVTQTPSHQVTQMGQEVILRCVPISNHLYFYWYRQILGQKVEFLVSFYNNEISEKSEIFDDQFSVERPDGSNFTLKIRSTKLEDSAMYFCASSEADYEQYFGPGTRLTVT.

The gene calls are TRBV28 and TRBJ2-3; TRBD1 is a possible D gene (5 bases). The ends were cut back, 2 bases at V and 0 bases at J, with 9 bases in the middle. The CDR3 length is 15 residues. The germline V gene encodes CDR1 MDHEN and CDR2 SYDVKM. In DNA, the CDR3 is TGTGCCAGCAGTTTACAGCAGGGTAGCACAGATACGCAGTATTTT. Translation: CASSLQQGSTDTQYF.

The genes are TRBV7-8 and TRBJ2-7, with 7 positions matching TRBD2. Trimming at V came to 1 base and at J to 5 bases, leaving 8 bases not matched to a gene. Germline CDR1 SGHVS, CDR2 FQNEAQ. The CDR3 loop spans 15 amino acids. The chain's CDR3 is CASSLVREAENEQYF. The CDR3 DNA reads TGTGCCAGCAGCTTAGTCCGGGAGGCGGAAAACGAGCAGTACTTC. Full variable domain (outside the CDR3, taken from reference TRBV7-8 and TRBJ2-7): GAGVSQSPRYKVAKRGQDVALRCDPISGHVSLFWYQQALGQGPEFLTYFQNEAQLDKSGLPSDRFFAERPEGSVSTLKIQRTQQEDSAVYLCASSLVREAENEQYFGPGTRLTVT.

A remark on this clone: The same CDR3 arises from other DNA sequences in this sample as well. This CDR3 is CASSLASNYGYTF. In nucleotides, the CDR3 is TGTGCCAGCAGCTTAGCAAGTAACTATGGCTACACCTTC. The rearrangement joins TRBV7-9 to TRBJ1-2; D gene unclear. Trimming stripped 0 bases from V and 1 base from J, with 3 bases between. This CDR3 spans 13 amino acids. Germline V gene lookup returns CDR1 SEHNR and CDR2 FQNEAQ (reference sequence). The variable domain in full, completed from reference TRBV7-9 and TRBJ1-2, reads DTGVSQNPRHKITKRGQNVTFRCDPISEHNRLYWYRQTLGQGPEFLTYFQNEAQLEKSRLLSDRFSAERPKGSFSTLEIQRTEQGDSAMYLCASSLASNYGYTFGSGTRLTVV.

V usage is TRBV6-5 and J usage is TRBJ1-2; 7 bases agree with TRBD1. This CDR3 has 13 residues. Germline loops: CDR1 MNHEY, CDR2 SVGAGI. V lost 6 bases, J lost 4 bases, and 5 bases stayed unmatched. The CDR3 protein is CASSTTGFYGYTF. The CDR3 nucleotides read TGTGCCAGCAGCACGACAGGGTTCTATGGCTACACCTTC.

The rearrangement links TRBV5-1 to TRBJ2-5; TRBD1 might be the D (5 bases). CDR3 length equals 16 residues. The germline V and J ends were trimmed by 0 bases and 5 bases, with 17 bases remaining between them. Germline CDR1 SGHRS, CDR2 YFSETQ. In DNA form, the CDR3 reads TGCGCCAGCAGCTTGGTAGAAAGGGGCCGGCAGGAGACCCAGTACTTC. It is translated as CASSLVERGRQETQYF.

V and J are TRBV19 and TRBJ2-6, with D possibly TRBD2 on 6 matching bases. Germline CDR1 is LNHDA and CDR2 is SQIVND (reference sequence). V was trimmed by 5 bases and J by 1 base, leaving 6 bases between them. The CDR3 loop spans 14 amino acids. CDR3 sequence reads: CASSGRSGANVLTF. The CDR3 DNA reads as TGTGCCAGTAGTGGGAGGTCTGGGGCCAACGTCCTGACTTTC.

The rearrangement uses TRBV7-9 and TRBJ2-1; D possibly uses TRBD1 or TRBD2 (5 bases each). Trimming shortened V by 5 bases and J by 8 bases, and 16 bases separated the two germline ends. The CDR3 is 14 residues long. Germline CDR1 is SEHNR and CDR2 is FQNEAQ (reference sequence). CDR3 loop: CASSPPGIRDEQFF. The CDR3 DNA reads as TGTGCCAGCAGCCCCCCCGGGATCAGGGATGAGCAGTTCTTC.

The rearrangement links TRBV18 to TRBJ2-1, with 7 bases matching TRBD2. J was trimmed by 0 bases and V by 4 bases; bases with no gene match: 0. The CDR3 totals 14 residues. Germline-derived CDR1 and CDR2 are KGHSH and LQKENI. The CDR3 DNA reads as TGTGCCAGCTCACGGGGGGGCTCCTACAATGAGCAGTTCTTC. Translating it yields CASSRGGSYNEQFF.

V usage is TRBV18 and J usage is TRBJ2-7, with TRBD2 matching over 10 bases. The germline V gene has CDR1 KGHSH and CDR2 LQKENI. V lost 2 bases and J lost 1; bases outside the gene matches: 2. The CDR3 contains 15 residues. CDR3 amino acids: CASSPASGSSYEQYF. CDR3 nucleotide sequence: TGTGCCAGCTCACCAGCTAGCGGGAGTTCCTACGAGCAGTACTTC.

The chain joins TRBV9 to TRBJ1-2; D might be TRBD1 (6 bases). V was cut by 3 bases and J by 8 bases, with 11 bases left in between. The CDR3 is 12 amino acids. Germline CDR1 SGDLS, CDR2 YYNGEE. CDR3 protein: CASSDRVWGYTF. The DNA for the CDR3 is TGTGCCAGCAGCGACAGGGTCTGGGGCTACACCTTC.

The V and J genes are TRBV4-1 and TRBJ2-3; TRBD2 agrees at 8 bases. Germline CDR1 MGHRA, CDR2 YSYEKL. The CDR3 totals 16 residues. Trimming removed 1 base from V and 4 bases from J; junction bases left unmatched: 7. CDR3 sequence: CASSQVPAGVADTQYF. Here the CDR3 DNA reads TGCGCCAGCAGCCAAGTTCCAGCGGGAGTCGCAGATACGCAGTATTTT.

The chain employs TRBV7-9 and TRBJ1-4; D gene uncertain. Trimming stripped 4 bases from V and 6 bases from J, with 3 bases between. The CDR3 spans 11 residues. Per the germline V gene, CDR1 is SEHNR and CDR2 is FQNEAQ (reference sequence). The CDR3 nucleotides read TGTGCCAGCAGCTACGATGAAAAACTGTTTTTT. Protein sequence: CASSYDEKLFF.

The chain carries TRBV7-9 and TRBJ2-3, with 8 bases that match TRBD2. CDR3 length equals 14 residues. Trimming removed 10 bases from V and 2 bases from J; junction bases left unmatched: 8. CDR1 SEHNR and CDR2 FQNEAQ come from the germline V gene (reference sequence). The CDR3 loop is CAIQGAGATDTQYF. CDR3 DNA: TGTGCCATTCAGGGAGCGGGGGCCACAGATACGCAGTATTTT. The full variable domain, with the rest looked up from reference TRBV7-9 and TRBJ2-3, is DTGVSQNPRHKITKRGQNVTFRCDPISEHNRLYWYRQTLGQGPEFLTYFQNEAQLEKSRLLSDRFSAERPKGSFSTLEIQRTEQGDSAMYLCAIQGAGATDTQYFGPGTRLTVL.

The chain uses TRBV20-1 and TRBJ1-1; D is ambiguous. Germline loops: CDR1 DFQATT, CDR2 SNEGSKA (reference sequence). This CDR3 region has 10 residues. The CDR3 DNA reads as TGCAGGTCCATGAACACTGAAGCTTTCTTT. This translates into CRSMNTEAFF.

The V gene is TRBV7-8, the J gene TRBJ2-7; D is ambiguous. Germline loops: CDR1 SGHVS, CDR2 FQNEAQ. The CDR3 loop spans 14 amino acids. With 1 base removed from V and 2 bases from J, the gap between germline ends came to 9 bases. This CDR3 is CASSLGERPYEQYF. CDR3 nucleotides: TGTGCCAGCAGCTTAGGTGAAAGGCCCTACGAGCAGTACTTC.

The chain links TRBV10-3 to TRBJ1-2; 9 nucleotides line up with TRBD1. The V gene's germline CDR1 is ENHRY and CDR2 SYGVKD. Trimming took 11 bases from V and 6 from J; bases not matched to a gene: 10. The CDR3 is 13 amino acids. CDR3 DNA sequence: TGTGCCGCGATCGGACAGGGGACGGATGGCTACACCTTC. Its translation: CAAIGQGTDGYTF.

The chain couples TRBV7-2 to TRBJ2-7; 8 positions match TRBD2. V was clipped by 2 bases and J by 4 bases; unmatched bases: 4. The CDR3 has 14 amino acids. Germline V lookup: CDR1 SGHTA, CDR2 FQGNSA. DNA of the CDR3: TGTGCCAGCAGCTTACGGACTAGCCTATACGAGCAGTACTTC. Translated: CASSLRTSLYEQYF.

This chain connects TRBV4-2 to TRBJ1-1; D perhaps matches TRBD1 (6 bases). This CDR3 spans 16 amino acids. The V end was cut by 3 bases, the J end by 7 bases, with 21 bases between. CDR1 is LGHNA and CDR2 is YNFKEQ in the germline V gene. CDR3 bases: TGTGCCAGCAGCCACCCTCGGGGGGGCCTCAACGATGAAGCTTTCTTT. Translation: CASSHPRGGLNDEAFF.

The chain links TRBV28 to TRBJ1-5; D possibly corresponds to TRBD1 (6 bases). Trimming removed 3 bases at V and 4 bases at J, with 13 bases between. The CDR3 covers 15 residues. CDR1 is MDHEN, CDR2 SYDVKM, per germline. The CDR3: CASSFSGGPNQPQHF. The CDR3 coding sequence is TGTGCCAGCAGTTTTAGTGGGGGGCCAAATCAGCCCCAGCATTTT. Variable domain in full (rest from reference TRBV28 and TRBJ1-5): DVKVTQSSRYLVKRTGEKVFLECVQDMDHENMFWYRQDPGLGLRLIYFSYDVKMKEKGDIPEGYSVSREKKERFSLILESASTNQTSMYLCASSFSGGPNQPQHFGDGTRLSIL.

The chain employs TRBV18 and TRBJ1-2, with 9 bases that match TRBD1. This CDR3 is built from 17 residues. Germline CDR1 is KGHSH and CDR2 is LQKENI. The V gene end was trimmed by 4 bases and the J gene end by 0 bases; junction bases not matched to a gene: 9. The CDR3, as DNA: TGTGCCAGCTCACAGGGACAGGGAATTTTCGCTAACTATGGCTACACCTTC. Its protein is CASSQGQGIFANYGYTF. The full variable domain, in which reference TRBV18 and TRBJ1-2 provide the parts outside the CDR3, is NAGVMQNPRHLVRRRGQEARLRCSPMKGHSHVYWYRQLPEEGLKFMVYLQKENIIDESGMPKERFSAEFPKEGPSILRIQQVVRGDSAAYFCASSQGQGIFANYGYTFGSGTRLTVV.

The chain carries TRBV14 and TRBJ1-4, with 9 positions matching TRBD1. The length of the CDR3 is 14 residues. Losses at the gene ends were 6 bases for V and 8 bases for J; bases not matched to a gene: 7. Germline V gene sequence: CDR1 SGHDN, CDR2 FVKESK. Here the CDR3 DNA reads TGTGCCAGCAGGGGACAGGGAGGAAGGGAAAAACTGTTTTTT. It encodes CASRGQGGREKLFF.

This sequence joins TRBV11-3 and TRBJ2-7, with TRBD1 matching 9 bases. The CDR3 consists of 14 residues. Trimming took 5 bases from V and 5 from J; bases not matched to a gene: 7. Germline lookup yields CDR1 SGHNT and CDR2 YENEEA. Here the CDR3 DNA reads TGTGCCAGCAGCCTTCGGGACAGGGAGGACGAGCAGTACTTC. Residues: CASSLRDREDEQYF.

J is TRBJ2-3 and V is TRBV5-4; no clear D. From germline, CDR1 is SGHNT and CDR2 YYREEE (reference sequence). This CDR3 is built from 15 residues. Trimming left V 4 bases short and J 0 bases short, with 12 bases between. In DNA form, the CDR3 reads TGTGCCAGCAGCCTCCGGGCCGGCAGCACAGATACGCAGTATTTT. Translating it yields CASSLRAGSTDTQYF. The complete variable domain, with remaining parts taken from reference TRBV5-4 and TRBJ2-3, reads ETGVTQSPTHLIKTRGQQVTLRCSSQSGHNTVSWYQQALGQGPQFIFQYYREEENGRGNFPPRFSGLQFPNYSSELNVNALELDDSALYLCASSLRAGSTDTQYFGPGTRLTVL.

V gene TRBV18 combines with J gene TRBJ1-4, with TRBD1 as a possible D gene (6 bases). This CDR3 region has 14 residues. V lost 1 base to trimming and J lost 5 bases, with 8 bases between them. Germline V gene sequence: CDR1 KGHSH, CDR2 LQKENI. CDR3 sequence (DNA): TGTGCCAGCTCACCACGACAGGCAAATGAAAAACTGTTTTTT. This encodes CASSPRQANEKLFF.

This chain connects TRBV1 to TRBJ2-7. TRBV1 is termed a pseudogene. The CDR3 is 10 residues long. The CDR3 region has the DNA TGCACCAGCTGGCTCGGCGAGCAGTACTTC. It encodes CTSWLGEQYF.

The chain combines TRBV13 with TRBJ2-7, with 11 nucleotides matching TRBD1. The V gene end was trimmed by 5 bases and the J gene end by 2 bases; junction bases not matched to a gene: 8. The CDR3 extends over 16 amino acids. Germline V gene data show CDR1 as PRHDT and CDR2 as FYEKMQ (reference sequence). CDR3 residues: CASSPDRGRGTYEQYF. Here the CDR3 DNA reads TGTGCCAGCAGCCCGGACAGGGGGCGAGGCACCTACGAGCAGTACTTC.

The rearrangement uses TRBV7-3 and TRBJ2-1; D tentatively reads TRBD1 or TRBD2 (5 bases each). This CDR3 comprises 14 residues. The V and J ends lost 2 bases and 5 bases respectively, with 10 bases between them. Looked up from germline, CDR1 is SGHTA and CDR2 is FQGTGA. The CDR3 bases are TGTGCCAGCAGCTTAGGGGGTGCCCACAATGAGCAGTTCTTC. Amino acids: CASSLGGAHNEQFF.

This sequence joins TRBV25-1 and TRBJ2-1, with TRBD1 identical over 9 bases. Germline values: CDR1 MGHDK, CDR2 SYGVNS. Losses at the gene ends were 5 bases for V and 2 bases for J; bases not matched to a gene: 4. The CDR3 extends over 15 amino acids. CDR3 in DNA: TGTGCCAGCAGTTCCCGGGACAGGGCCTACAATGAGCAGTTCTTC. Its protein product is CASSSRDRAYNEQFF. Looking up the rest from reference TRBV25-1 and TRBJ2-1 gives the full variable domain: EADIYQTPRYLVIGTGKKITLECSQTMGHDKMYWYQQDPGMELHLIHYSYGVNSTEKGDLSSESTVSRIRTEHFPLTLESARPSHTSQYLCASSSRDRAYNEQFFGPGTRLTVL.